This T cell receptor beta chain was recovered during a study of shared clonotypes between healthy human individuals (dated by TCRdb to 2019 to 2021). Describing the broader study: Three men and a couple of women, aged 18 to 49 years, made up the cohort. The study deeply sequenced blood TCR repertoires of five healthy adults to estimate repertoire size and the extent of clonotype sharing between individuals. Each donor's leukapheresis produced roughly between roughly 0.9 and 9 billion PBMCs. For each donor, three plates each were used for CD4 naive and CD4 memory, two plates were used for CD8 naive, and one plate was used for CD8 memory. Libraries were prepared and TCR repertoires were sequenced by different laboratories using diverse techniques, in order to increase sequencing depth and limit assay-specific biases. Beyond this particular receptor, the publication reports: Rarefaction of sorted-subset datasets indicated incomplete sequencing despite the large sequencing depth. Because the study included only a small number of donors, the genetic and exposure-history diversity represented was limited. Based on pairwise subsampling, the degree of clonotype sharing among donors was expected to be affected by sequencing depth. Estimated clonotype richness was generally larger for naive than for memory subsets. Compared with non-shared clonotypes, the clonotypes found in all four sorted-subset donors had higher generation probabilities. About 4.5% of naive CD4, roughly 3.6% of naive CD8, around 2.3% of memory CD4, and around 0.4% of memory CD8 clonotypes were shared across several donors. Sampling was limited to blood, and TCR repertoires in tissue likely differ from TCR repertoires in blood.

Concerning this clone itself: Its antigen specificity is not known. Per-base quality was not reported, and no clone a single base away is much larger than it.

Donors were healthy HIV-negative adults with no recently reported acute infections or vaccinations. Every donor was a Caucasian adult residing in Nashville, Tennessee, USA. CD4+ T cells were enriched by magnetic negative selection; naive cells were then positively selected on CD45RA, and the negative fraction formed the memory subset. Blood was obtained by leukapheresis, after which PBMCs were separated by Ficoll-Histopaque density gradient centrifugation and cryopreserved in liquid nitrogen vapor phase. Analytical flow cytometry was used to check the purity and quantity of each magnetically sorted T cell population. Each sorted fraction had its genomic DNA isolated and then quantified by UV absorbance on a Nanodrop 2000c. V sheds 6 bases and J sheds 2 bases, leaving 12 bases between their ends. Sequences MNHEY (CDR1) and SMNVEV (CDR2) are obtained from the germline V gene (reference sequence). The CDR3 sequence holds 14 residues, the cysteine and phenylalanine included. Of all the DNA, just the CDR3 is kept, 42 bases in frame from base 1.

TCR CDR3 regions were amplified from genomic DNA by multiplex PCR using the deep immunoSEQ assay. Extracted genomic DNA from each cell subset was spread evenly across all wells of several immunoSEQ 96-well plates, with each plate serving as a replicate. Each replicate PCR for sorted subsets received 150 to 250 ng genomic DNA, equal to tens of thousands of T cell genomes. Purified libraries were measured with a Qubit 3.0 fluorometer, size-checked on a Bioanalyzer 2100, and measured again with the KAPA Library Quantification kit. A separate single-read 150-cycle Illumina NextSeq 550 flow cell was used to sequence each immunoSEQ 96-well plate. Turning to the authors' computational methods: Because only junctional sequences without quality scores were contained in the immunoSEQ output, filtering matching that applied to full-length reads could not be performed. To assign V/J genes and CDR3, sequences were annotated using PyIR, a Python wrapper for IgBLAST v1.9, with IMGT germline references. Reads were filtered out if the reads had weak V/J assignments (E-value above 1e-6), no CDR3, stop codons, out-of-frame junctions, or ambiguous translated residues. V3J clonotypes were defined as sequences sharing an identical inferred V gene, J gene, and CDR3 amino acid sequence. To compute the percentage overlap between repertoires, the number of shared unique clonotypes was divided by the size of the smaller repertoire. Richness of each repertoire was evaluated using RTK rarefaction, the Chao1 estimator, and Recon v2.1 estimates of unobserved clonotypes. OLGA was used to compute generation probabilities for all TCRbeta clonotypes that the gDNA method yielded from four donors. In its TCRdb copy, this immuneACCESS table keeps in-frame sequences only and misses some clones. Where compared with another copy, unresolved V genes explain less than half of these, and the others have no known cause. V, J and clone size derive from that table, while D and trimming were established from the DNA sequence. In all, the sample holds more than 550,000 clones, and around 77% of those were seen once. In total, the top ten clones hold under 2% of the sample.

Sequenced material: memory CD4+ T cells sorted from blood. Explained via the paper, the cell subset or site label denotes: CD45RA-negative fraction. Recombination linked TRBV27 to TRBJ2-3, with an unclear D gene assignment. The TCR was taken from a woman under 40 in good health. The nucleotide sequence reads TGTGCCAGCAGACAGATCTCTCCCACAGATACGCAGTATTTT. Translated, this gives CASRQISPTDTQYF.